Listed below are T cell receptor beta chains from one sample, sequenced in a study of cytomegalovirus exposure and HLA in healthy donors. Produced via immunoSEQ multiplex PCR; TCRdb's table is partial and in-frame only. Of over 85,000 clones listed, about 95% are singletons. Material: PBMCs. Receptors originate from a woman in her late teens or twenties in good health and CMV-seronegative. The CDR3 runs from the conserved cysteine through the conserved F or W. Each record gives: J gene, V gene, D gene, CDR3 length, clone size, CDR3 DNA, CDR3 protein. A D gene is named only where the DNA matches it firmly. Clone size is shown for a subset of rows, as once, few, many or a class of expanded clone.

TRBJ2-1	TRBV7-3	TRBD2	15	.	TGTGCCAGCAGCATAGGACTAGCTGCTTACAATGAGCAGTTCTTC	CASSIGLAAYNEQFF
TRBJ1-5	TRBV11-3	.	10	.	TGTGCCAGCAGTCCAATAGCCCAGCATTTT	CASSPIAQHF
TRBJ1-2	TRBV6-1	.	17	once	TGTGCCAGCAGTGAAGAAAGTCGGGGGAGTGGAAGGCGTGGCTACACCTTC	CASSEESRGSGRRGYTF
TRBJ2-1	TRBV27	TRBD2	16	.	TGTGCCAGCAGTTACCCTCTAGCGGGAGGGCCGAGAGAGCAGTTCTTC	CASSYPLAGGPREQFF
TRBJ2-5	TRBV6-5	.	13	.	TGTGCCAGCGCGGCGGGTTCACGGGGGACCCAGTACTTC	CASAAGSRGTQYF
TRBJ1-2	TRBV11-3	.	13	.	TGTGCCAGCAGCGCCGGGATTAACTATGGCTACACCTTC	CASSAGINYGYTF
TRBJ1-1	TRBV18	.	12	.	TGTGCCAGCTCACTTTCTCCCACTGAAGCTTTCTTT	CASSLSPTEAFF
TRBJ1-2	TRBV27	TRBD1	15	.	TGTGCCAGCAGCCGAGTTTCGGACAGGGGGGATGGCTACACCTTC	CASSRVSDRGDGYTF
TRBJ2-5	TRBV7-2	TRBD2	17	.	TGTGCCAGCAGCTTAATCGGGACTAGCGGTCCCGGGGAGACCCAGTACTTC	CASSLIGTSGPGETQYF
TRBJ2-7	TRBV10-2	TRBD1	15	.	TGCGCCAGCAGTGAGGGGGGACAGGGGTACCACGAGCAGTACTTC	CASSEGGQGYHEQYF
TRBJ2-4	TRBV7-8	TRBD1	12	.	TGTGCCAGCAGCCACCGCAGGGGGATTCAGTACTTC	CASSHRRGIQYF
TRBJ1-1	TRBV7-2	TRBD1	17	.	TGTGCCAGCAGCTTGCAGGACAGGGGGCGAAGAGACACTGAAGCTTTCTTT	CASSLQDRGRRDTEAFF
TRBJ1-1	TRBV9	.	15	.	TGTGCCAGCAGCCCTCCCCGCTCCGGGGGAACTGAAGCTTTCTTT	CASSPPRSGGTEAFF
TRBJ2-5	TRBV7-8	.	13	.	TGTGCCAGCAGCTTAGAGGGGTGGGAGACCCAGTACTTC	CASSLEGWETQYF
TRBJ1-2	TRBV10-3	.	14	.	TGTGCCTCGAACAGGGCCTCAGAAACACATGGCTACACCTTC	CASNRASETHGYTF
TRBJ2-3	TRBV29-1	.	13	.	TGCAGCGTTGAAGGGCTAGCGAGGGATACGCAGTATTTT	CSVEGLARDTQYF
TRBJ2-1	TRBV7-6	TRBD2	15	.	TGTGCCAGCAGCGTGGGGGCGGGGGGGCGTAATGAGCAGTTCTTC	CASSVGAGGRNEQFF
TRBJ2-1	TRBV28	TRBD2	15	.	TGTGCCAGCATCGAGACTAGCGCCTCTCTCCATGAGCAGTTCTTC	CASIETSASLHEQFF
TRBJ2-3	TRBV6-6	TRBD2	16	.	TGTGCCAGCAGTTATCCGCGGGGGGTAAGGACAGATACGCAGTATTTT	CASSYPRGVRTDTQYF
TRBJ2-7	TRBV6-1	TRBD2	15	.	TGTGCCAGCAATTCCGGACTAGCGGGCTCCTACGAGCAGTACTTC	CASNSGLAGSYEQYF
TRBJ2-7	TRBV7-3	TRBD2	14	.	TGTGCCAGCAGCCCCGGGGGGGGACGCTACGAGCAGTACTTC	CASSPGGGRYEQYF
TRBJ2-3	TRBV19	.	14	.	TGTGCCATCGGCGGAGGAGGAGACGCAGATACGCAGTATTTT	CAIGGGGDADTQYF
TRBJ2-7	TRBV5-1	.	15	once	TGCGCCAGCAGCTTGAGTGCGGGGTTCGCCTACGAGCAGTACTTC	CASSLSAGFAYEQYF
TRBJ1-3	TRBV9	.	15	.	TGTGCCAGCAGCGACATGGGGAGCTCTGGAAACACCATATATTTT	CASSDMGSSGNTIYF
TRBJ1-3	TRBV25-1	.	17	.	TGTGCCAGCAGTGAAAGTAGGACAGACAGCTCTGGAAACACCATATATTTT	CASSESRTDSSGNTIYF
TRBJ1-1	TRBV6-5	.	15	once	TGTGCCAGCAGTTACTCGTCCCAGTTGAACACTGAAGCTTTCTTT	CASSYSSQLNTEAFF
TRBJ2-7	TRBV6-5	.	13	.	TGTGCCAGCAGTCAGGGGTCCTCCTACGAGCAGTACTTC	CASSQGSSYEQYF
TRBJ2-3	TRBV30	.	12	.	TGTTCAATGGTACGGACTGCAGATACGCAGTATTTT	CSMVRTADTQYF
TRBJ2-5	TRBV4-1	.	16	once	TGCGCCAGCAGCCCCCACCTCTTTAAGGGCGGGGAGACCCAGTACTTC	CASSPHLFKGGETQYF
TRBJ1-1	TRBV19	TRBD1	13	.	TGTGCCAGTATCCCGGGACAGGGGACTGAAGCTTTCTTT	CASIPGQGTEAFF
TRBJ1-5	TRBV9	.	15	.	TGTGCCAGCAGCGTAGGACAGAACTACAATCAGCCCCAGCATTTT	CASSVGQNYNQPQHF
TRBJ1-5	TRBV9	TRBD1	15	.	TGTGCCAGCAGCACGGACAGGGGTATCGGTCAGCCCCAGCATTTT	CASSTDRGIGQPQHF
TRBJ1-2	TRBV9	.	13	.	TGTGCCAGCAGCGTAGTTTGGAGGGATGGCTACACCTTC	CASSVVWRDGYTF
TRBJ2-7	TRBV19	.	15	once	TGTGCCAGTAGTACCCCCCTGCGGGCAACCTACGAGCAGTACTTC	CASSTPLRATYEQYF
TRBJ1-2	TRBV12-5	.	16	.	TGTGCTAGTGGTTTGGTTCCTTATGGGGGGAACTATGGCTACACCTTC	CASGLVPYGGNYGYTF
TRBJ2-7	TRBV28	.	16	.	TGTGCCAGCAGTTTGGCGGGGGCGGGGGTATCCTACGAGCAGTACTTC	CASSLAGAGVSYEQYF
TRBJ1-1	TRBV5-1	.	14	.	TGCGCCAGCAGCACCCAACTACAGAACACTGAAGCTTTCTTT	CASSTQLQNTEAFF
TRBJ2-7	TRBV5-1	TRBD2	14	.	TGCGCCAGCAGCTCAGGTACTAGCGGGAGTGTGCAGTACTTC	CASSSGTSGSVQYF
TRBJ2-1	TRBV7-9	TRBD2	16	.	TGTGCCAGCAGCTTATCGGGACTAGCGGGAGTCAATGAGCAGTTCTTC	CASSLSGLAGVNEQFF
TRBJ1-4	TRBV7-9	TRBD1	15	.	TGTGCCAGCAGCTCCGGACAGGGTGGGGGTGAAAAACTGTTTTTT	CASSSGQGGGEKLFF
TRBJ1-4	TRBV6-5	TRBD1	16	.	TGTGCCAGCAGTTCGCCGGGACAGATAAGAAATGAAAAACTGTTTTTT	CASSSPGQIRNEKLFF
TRBJ1-4	TRBV7-2	TRBD1	15	.	TGTGCCAGCAGCTTCCAGGGGGCGGGTAATGAAAAACTGTTTTTT	CASSFQGAGNEKLFF
TRBJ2-7	TRBV2	TRBD2	17	.	TGTGCCAGCAGAGGATGGGTAGCGGGAACGAAGGCCTACGAGCAGTACTTC	CASRGWVAGTKAYEQYF
TRBJ1-6	TRBV19	TRBD1	15	.	TGTGCCAGTAGTATGGGACAGGGGCCTCCTTCACCCCTCCACTTT	CASSMGQGPPSPLHF
TRBJ2-7	TRBV4-1	.	16	.	TGCGCCAGCAGCCACCCAAGAGGTGACTTAAATTACGAGCAGTACTTC	CASSHPRGDLNYEQYF
TRBJ2-1	TRBV29-1	.	16	.	TGCAGCGCCCAGGGGGGTTCTGCGGGTGGCTACAATGAGCAGTTCTTC	CSAQGGSAGGYNEQFF
TRBJ2-3	TRBV5-6	.	15	.	TGTGCCAGCAGCTTGCCGCAGGCAAGCACAGATACGCAGTATTTT	CASSLPQASTDTQYF
TRBJ2-7	TRBV4-1	TRBD2	17	.	TGCGCCAGCAGCCAGATCGATAGCGGGACCGCCCCCTACGAGCAGTACTTC	CASSQIDSGTAPYEQYF
TRBJ1-4	TRBV18	.	14	.	TGTGCCAGCTCACCGAGAGGTCCGTGGGAAAAACTGTTTTTT	CASSPRGPWEKLFF